Listed below are T cell receptor beta chains from one sample, sequenced in a study of blood T cell repertoires in COVID-19. Produced via immunoSEQ multiplex PCR; TCRdb's table is partial and in-frame only. In the table there are about 70,000 clones, approximately 89% of which are singletons. Sequenced sample: peripheral blood. These receptors all come from a woman over 75 with active or convalescent COVID-19. CDR3s include the opening cysteine and the closing phenylalanine or tryptophan. Each record gives: V gene, clone size, J gene, D gene, CDR3 protein, CDR3 DNA. D genes are given only for firm matches. Size tells how often a clone was seen (once, few, many) or the class of an expanded clone, and some rows leave it out.

v_gene: TRBV5-5; abundance: NA; j_gene: TRBJ2-7; d_gene: TRBD2; CDR3aa: CASSLQGPREGYF; CDR3nt: TGTGCCAGCAGCTTGCAGGGTCCCCGGGAGGGGTACTTC
v_gene: TRBV7-2; abundance: NA; j_gene: TRBJ2-1; d_gene: TRBD1; CDR3aa: CASSPRTGGNNEQFF; CDR3nt: TGTGCCAGCAGCCCTCGGACAGGGGGCAACAATGAGCAGTTCTTC
v_gene: TRBV5-1; abundance: few; j_gene: TRBJ1-3; d_gene: NA; CDR3aa: CASSLGASLGNTIYF; CDR3nt: TGCGCCAGCAGCTTGGGGGCCTCTCTAGGAAACACCATATATTTT
v_gene: TRBV9; abundance: NA; j_gene: TRBJ1-2; d_gene: TRBD1; CDR3aa: CASSGEDRGNYGYTF; CDR3nt: TGTGCCAGCAGCGGAGAGGACAGGGGTAACTATGGCTACACCTTC
v_gene: TRBV18; abundance: NA; j_gene: TRBJ2-7; d_gene: TRBD2; CDR3aa: CASSLGLAGGQYEQYF; CDR3nt: TGTGCCAGCTCCCTCGGACTAGCGGGGGGACAGTACGAGCAGTACTTC
v_gene: TRBV7-3; abundance: once; j_gene: TRBJ2-3; d_gene: NA; CDR3aa: CASSLRGRRVATDTQYF; CDR3nt: TGTGCCAGCAGCTTACGGGGTCGGCGGGTCGCCACAGATACGCAGTATTTT
v_gene: TRBV29-1; abundance: NA; j_gene: TRBJ2-2; d_gene: NA; CDR3aa: CSIGSLADTGELFF; CDR3nt: TGCAGCATAGGATCCTTGGCGGACACCGGGGAGCTGTTTTTT
v_gene: TRBV7-9; abundance: NA; j_gene: TRBJ1-4; d_gene: TRBD1; CDR3aa: CASSLGGQSNEKLFF; CDR3nt: TGTGCCAGCAGCTTAGGGGGACAGTCTAATGAAAAACTGTTTTTT
v_gene: TRBV7-9; abundance: NA; j_gene: TRBJ2-3; d_gene: NA; CDR3aa: CASSLPPTDTQYF; CDR3nt: TGTGCCAGCAGCTTACCCCCAACAGATACGCAGTATTTT
v_gene: TRBV12-3/TRBV12-4; abundance: NA; j_gene: TRBJ2-7; d_gene: NA; CDR3aa: CASSFGPLEQYF; CDR3nt: TGTGCCAGCAGTTTTGGGCCTCTCGAGCAGTACTTC
v_gene: TRBV9; abundance: once; j_gene: TRBJ2-5; d_gene: TRBD1; CDR3aa: CASSVQGARETQYF; CDR3nt: TGTGCCAGCAGCGTCCAGGGGGCGCGGGAGACCCAGTACTTC
v_gene: TRBV7-9; abundance: NA; j_gene: TRBJ2-2; d_gene: NA; CDR3aa: CASSPRQRTGELFF; CDR3nt: TGTGCCAGCAGCCCGAGACAGCGCACCGGGGAGCTGTTTTTT
v_gene: TRBV3-1/TRBV3-2; abundance: NA; j_gene: TRBJ2-7; d_gene: NA; CDR3aa: CASSPSVRYEQYF; CDR3nt: TGTGCCAGCTCCCCCTCCGTGCGTTACGAGCAGTACTTC
v_gene: TRBV7-2; abundance: NA; j_gene: TRBJ2-3; d_gene: TRBD2; CDR3aa: CASSLGLAGRTDTQYF; CDR3nt: TGTGCCAGCAGCCTGGGACTAGCGGGGAGGACAGATACGCAGTATTTT
v_gene: TRBV4-3; abundance: NA; j_gene: TRBJ1-3; d_gene: TRBD1; CDR3aa: CASSGTAESGNTIYF; CDR3nt: TGCGCCAGCTCCGGGACAGCGGAGTCTGGAAACACCATATATTTT
v_gene: TRBV12-2; abundance: NA; j_gene: TRBJ2-7; d_gene: NA; CDR3aa: CASRLANEQYF; CDR3nt: TGTGCAAGTCGCTTAGCCAACGAGCAGTACTTC
v_gene: TRBV7-2; abundance: NA; j_gene: TRBJ1-2; d_gene: TRBD1; CDR3aa: CASSWARGTGGREGYTF; CDR3nt: TGTGCCAGCAGCTGGGCCCGGGGGACAGGGGGGAGAGAAGGCTACACCTTC
v_gene: TRBV4-3; abundance: NA; j_gene: TRBJ2-3; d_gene: TRBD1; CDR3aa: CASSQTLEGANTDTQYF; CDR3nt: TGCGCCAGCAGCCAGACCCTCGAGGGGGCCAACACAGATACGCAGTATTTT
v_gene: TRBV27; abundance: NA; j_gene: TRBJ2-7; d_gene: TRBD2; CDR3aa: CASSLTVGAGGINGEQYF; CDR3nt: TGTGCCAGCAGTTTAACAGTTGGAGCGGGGGGGATAAATGGGGAGCAGTACTTC
v_gene: TRBV19; abundance: NA; j_gene: TRBJ1-2; d_gene: NA; CDR3aa: CASSRGGDILFKNYGYTF; CDR3nt: TGTGCCAGTAGTAGGGGGGGGGACATTCTCTTCAAGAACTATGGCTACACCTTC
v_gene: TRBV4-3; abundance: NA; j_gene: TRBJ2-5; d_gene: TRBD1; CDR3aa: CASSPGTGVETQYF; CDR3nt: TGCGCCAGCAGCCCTGGGACAGGGGTAGAGACCCAGTACTTC
v_gene: TRBV5-1; abundance: NA; j_gene: TRBJ1-2; d_gene: TRBD1; CDR3aa: CASSLWTGGAGYTF; CDR3nt: TGCGCCAGCAGCTTGTGGACAGGGGGAGCTGGCTACACCTTC
v_gene: TRBV27; abundance: NA; j_gene: TRBJ1-2; d_gene: TRBD1; CDR3aa: CASSLREPGQPFVYGYTF; CDR3nt: TGTGCCAGCAGTCTTCGGGAACCGGGACAGCCTTTCGTCTATGGCTACACCTTC
v_gene: TRBV30; abundance: NA; j_gene: TRBJ1-6; d_gene: TRBD1; CDR3aa: CAWATTGGWDSPLHF; CDR3nt: TGTGCCTGGGCTACCACAGGGGGCTGGGATTCACCCCTCCACTTT
v_gene: TRBV9; abundance: NA; j_gene: TRBJ2-7; d_gene: NA; CDR3aa: CASSDHPGGYEQYF; CDR3nt: TGTGCCAGCAGCGACCACCCCGGCGGCTACGAGCAGTACTTC
v_gene: TRBV7-2; abundance: few; j_gene: TRBJ2-1; d_gene: TRBD2; CDR3aa: CASSSRGAGYNEQFF; CDR3nt: TGTGCCAGCAGCTCGCGGGGGGCGGGTTACAATGAGCAGTTCTTC
v_gene: TRBV19; abundance: NA; j_gene: TRBJ1-4; d_gene: NA; CDR3aa: CASSRGRLEKLFF; CDR3nt: TGTGCCAGTAGTAGGGGGCGCTTAGAAAAACTGTTTTTT
v_gene: TRBV5-1; abundance: once; j_gene: TRBJ1-4; d_gene: NA; CDR3aa: CASSLAGGATNEKLFF; CDR3nt: TGCGCCAGCAGCTTGGCGGGGGGAGCAACTAATGAAAAACTGTTTTTT
v_gene: TRBV6-5; abundance: NA; j_gene: TRBJ2-1; d_gene: TRBD2; CDR3aa: CASRVAGGHNEQFF; CDR3nt: TGTGCCAGCAGAGTAGCGGGGGGGCACAATGAGCAGTTCTTC
v_gene: TRBV6-5; abundance: NA; j_gene: TRBJ1-2; d_gene: NA; CDR3aa: CASSYSSNYGYTF; CDR3nt: TGTGCCAGCAGTTACTCATCAAACTATGGCTACACCTTC
v_gene: TRBV4-1; abundance: NA; j_gene: TRBJ2-7; d_gene: NA; CDR3aa: CASSQKGGLNEQYF; CDR3nt: TGCGCCAGCAGCCAAAAGGGGGGGCTAAACGAGCAGTACTTC
v_gene: TRBV13; abundance: NA; j_gene: TRBJ1-4; d_gene: NA; CDR3aa: CASSLSSELGATNEKLFF; CDR3nt: TGTGCCAGCAGCTTGTCTAGCGAATTAGGGGCAACTAATGAAAAACTGTTTTTT
v_gene: TRBV5-1; abundance: NA; j_gene: TRBJ2-2; d_gene: TRBD2; CDR3aa: CASYGGANTGELFF; CDR3nt: TGCGCCAGCTATGGGGGGGCGAACACCGGGGAGCTGTTTTTT
v_gene: TRBV25-1; abundance: NA; j_gene: TRBJ1-2; d_gene: TRBD1; CDR3aa: CASSANGQGAYYGYTF; CDR3nt: TGTGCCAGCAGTGCAAACGGACAGGGGGCTTACTATGGCTACACCTTC
v_gene: TRBV6-6; abundance: NA; j_gene: TRBJ2-3; d_gene: TRBD2; CDR3aa: CASSWTSGGYTDTQYF; CDR3nt: TGTGCCAGCAGCTGGACTAGCGGGGGATACACAGATACGCAGTATTTT
v_gene: TRBV6-5; abundance: NA; j_gene: TRBJ2-7; d_gene: NA; CDR3aa: CASTARGGEQYF; CDR3nt: TGTGCCAGCACGGCGCGAGGGGGCGAGCAGTACTTC
v_gene: TRBV10-1; abundance: NA; j_gene: TRBJ1-2; d_gene: NA; CDR3aa: CASSPGQTYGYTF; CDR3nt: TGCGCCAGCAGCCCAGGACAGACCTATGGCTACACCTTC
v_gene: TRBV4-3; abundance: NA; j_gene: TRBJ2-3; d_gene: NA; CDR3aa: CASSQDESRPRFF; CDR3nt: TGCGCCAGCAGCCAAGATGAGTCCAGGCCTCGTTTTTTT
v_gene: TRBV9; abundance: NA; j_gene: TRBJ2-2; d_gene: TRBD1; CDR3aa: CASSVALGTGVEELFF; CDR3nt: TGTGCCAGCAGCGTAGCTTTAGGGACAGGGGTGGAGGAGCTGTTTTTT
v_gene: TRBV2; abundance: NA; j_gene: TRBJ2-2; d_gene: NA; CDR3aa: CASSQQTGNTGELFF; CDR3nt: TGTGCCAGCAGTCAGCAGACAGGGAACACCGGGGAGCTGTTTTTT
v_gene: TRBV4-2; abundance: NA; j_gene: TRBJ2-5; d_gene: NA; CDR3aa: CASSQAAKDRSVETQYF; CDR3nt: TGTGCCAGCAGCCAGGCAGCCAAGGACAGATCGGTGGAGACCCAGTACTTC
v_gene: TRBV19; abundance: NA; j_gene: TRBJ1-5; d_gene: NA; CDR3aa: CASSIFRGSNQPQHF; CDR3nt: TGTGCCAGTAGTATTTTCCGGGGTAGCAATCAGCCCCAGCATTTT
v_gene: TRBV11-2; abundance: NA; j_gene: TRBJ2-1; d_gene: TRBD1; CDR3aa: CASSRDRAHNEQFF; CDR3nt: TGTGCCAGCAGTAGAGACAGGGCTCACAATGAGCAGTTCTTC
v_gene: TRBV7-8; abundance: once; j_gene: TRBJ1-5; d_gene: NA; CDR3aa: CASSPAEGNQPQHF; CDR3nt: TGTGCCAGCAGCCCGGCAGAGGGCAATCAGCCCCAGCATTTT
v_gene: TRBV5-6; abundance: NA; j_gene: TRBJ2-3; d_gene: TRBD2; CDR3aa: CASSLVAGNADTQYF; CDR3nt: TGTGCCAGCAGCTTGGTAGCGGGGAACGCAGATACGCAGTATTTT
v_gene: TRBV3-1/TRBV3-2; abundance: NA; j_gene: TRBJ2-1; d_gene: NA; CDR3aa: CASSQAYDWGGHNEQFF; CDR3nt: TGTGCCAGCAGCCAAGCCTACGACTGGGGGGGCCACAATGAGCAGTTCTTC